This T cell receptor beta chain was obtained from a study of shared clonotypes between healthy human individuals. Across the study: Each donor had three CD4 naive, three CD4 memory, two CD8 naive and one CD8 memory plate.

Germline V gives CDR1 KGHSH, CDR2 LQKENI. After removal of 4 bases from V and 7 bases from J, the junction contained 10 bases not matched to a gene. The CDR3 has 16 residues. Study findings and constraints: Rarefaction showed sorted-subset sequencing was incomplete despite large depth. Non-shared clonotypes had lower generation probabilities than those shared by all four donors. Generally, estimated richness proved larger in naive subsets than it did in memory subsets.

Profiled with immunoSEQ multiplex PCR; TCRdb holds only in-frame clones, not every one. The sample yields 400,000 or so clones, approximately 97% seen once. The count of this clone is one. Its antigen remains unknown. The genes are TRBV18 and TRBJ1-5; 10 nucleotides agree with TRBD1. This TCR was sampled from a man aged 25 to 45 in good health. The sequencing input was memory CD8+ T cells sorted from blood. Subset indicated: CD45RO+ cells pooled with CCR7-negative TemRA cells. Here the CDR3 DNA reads TGTGCCAGCTCACACTCCGGGACAGGGGTTGGCCAGCCCCAGCATTTT. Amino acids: CASSHSGTGVGQPQHF.